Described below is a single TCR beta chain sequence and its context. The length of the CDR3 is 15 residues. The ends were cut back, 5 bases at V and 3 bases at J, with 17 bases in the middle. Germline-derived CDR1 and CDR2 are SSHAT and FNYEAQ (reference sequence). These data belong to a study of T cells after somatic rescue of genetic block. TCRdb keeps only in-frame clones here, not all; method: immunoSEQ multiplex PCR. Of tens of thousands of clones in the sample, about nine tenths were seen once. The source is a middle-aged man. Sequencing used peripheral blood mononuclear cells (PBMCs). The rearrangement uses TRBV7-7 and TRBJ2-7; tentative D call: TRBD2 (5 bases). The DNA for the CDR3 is TGTGCCAGCAGCCCCTCGTCCTACCGGGGCTACGAGCAGTACTTC. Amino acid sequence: CASSPSSYRGYEQYF.